This passage covers 26 T cell receptor beta chains from one sample sequenced in a study of T cell responses to AZD1222 COVID-19 vaccine (dated by TCRdb to the early 2020s). Per the publication, the time point label means: sample from adult after SARS-CoV-2 infection, after symptom onset. Libraries were constructed by the immunoSEQ multiplex PCR assay. Drawn from immuneACCESS, this table holds only the in-frame rearrangements with V and J called that TCRdb kept. Clones are partly lost; checked studies trace under half to an unresolved V gene and leave the rest unexplained. The sample table shows roughly 150,000 clones, and about 85% are seen once. The ten most abundant clones make up 5.5% to 7% of the sample. Sequenced here: peripheral blood, sampled after recovery from COVID-19. The receptor source for this set is an adult who had recovered from COVID-19.

The CDR3 reads CASSSTTSGGTEQYF. The CDR3 region has the DNA TGTGCCAGCAGCTCAACGACTAGCGGGGGTACCGAGCAGTACTTC. The rearrangement uses TRBV5-4 and TRBJ2-7; TRBD2 aligns across 12 bases. The length of the CDR3 is 15 residues. The V and J ends lost 3 bases and 6 bases, in that order; junction bases with no gene match: 7. Per the germline V gene, CDR1 is SGHNT and CDR2 is YYREEE (reference sequence). Based on the CDR3 plus reference TRBV5-4 and TRBJ2-7, the full variable domain is ETGVTQSPTHLIKTRGQQVTLRCSSQSGHNTVSWYQQALGQGPQFIFQYYREEENGRGNFPPRFSGLQFPNYSSELNVNALELDDSALYLCASSSTTSGGTEQYFGPGTRLTVT.

The chain couples TRBV5-1 to TRBJ1-2; D not resolved. The CDR3 spans 17 residues. With 4 bases removed from V and 4 bases from J, the gap between germline ends came to 23 bases. Germline V gene lookup returns CDR1 SGHRS and CDR2 YFSETQ. The CDR3 region is CASSLGGVGSISYGYTF. For the CDR3, the DNA is TGCGCCAGCAGCCTTGGCGGGGTAGGGAGCATATCCTATGGCTACACCTTC. The full variable domain, with the rest looked up from reference TRBV5-1 and TRBJ1-2, is KAGVTQTPRYLIKTRGQQVTLSCSPISGHRSVSWYQQTPGQGLQFLFEYFSETQRNKGNFPGRFSGRQFSNSRSEMNVSTLELGDSALYLCASSLGGVGSISYGYTFGSGTRLTVV.

The count of this clone is one. This chain uses TRBV2 with TRBJ2-5; 8 positions agree with TRBD2. The germline V gene encodes CDR1 SNHLY and CDR2 FYNNEI. Trimming took 8 bases from V and 5 from J; bases not matched to a gene: 7. This CDR3 contains 13 residues. The CDR3 DNA reads TGTGCCAGCCTCGGGGGGGCGCGGGAGACCCAGTACTTC. Amino acid sequence: CASLGGARETQYF. The full variable domain, completed using reference TRBV2 and TRBJ2-5, is EPEVTQTPSHQVTQMGQEVILRCVPISNHLYFYWYRQILGQKVEFLVSFYNNEISEKSEIFDDQFSVERPDGSNFTLKIRSTKLEDSAMYFCASLGGARETQYFGPGTRLLVL.

This chain uses TRBV5-1 with TRBJ2-1; 7 nucleotides agree with TRBD2. The ends lost 2 bases at V and 8 bases at J; junction bases unmatched: 4. CDR3 length: 13 amino acids. Germline V gives CDR1 SGHRS, CDR2 YFSETQ. The CDR3 is CASSFTGGYEQFF. CDR3 DNA sequence: TGCGCCAGCAGCTTCACGGGAGGATATGAGCAGTTCTTC.

The chain links TRBV19 to TRBJ2-1, with 8 bases that match TRBD2. Germline V gives CDR1 LNHDA, CDR2 SQIVND (reference sequence). Losses at the gene ends were 0 bases for V and 3 bases for J; bases not matched to a gene: 4. There are 16 residues in the CDR3. The DNA of the CDR3 is TGTGCCAGTAGTATAGATCCTGCGGGAGGCTACAATGAGCAGTTCTTC. Translated: CASSIDPAGGYNEQFF.

Only one count was recorded for this clone. The chain combines TRBV7-2 with TRBJ2-7, with 7 bases aligning to TRBD1. V lost 3 bases, J lost 3 bases, and 2 bases stayed unmatched. Germline CDR1 is SGHTA and CDR2 is FQGNSA. The CDR3 is made up of 13 amino acids. CDR3 coding DNA: TGTGCCAGCAGCTTGGGACAGTACTACGAGCAGTACTTC. This codes for CASSLGQYYEQYF. Together with reference TRBV7-2 and TRBJ2-7, the CDR3 gives the full variable domain: GAGVSQSPSNKVTEKGKDVELRCDPISGHTALYWYRQSLGQGLEFLIYFQGNSAPDKSGLPSDRFSAERTGGSVSTLTIQRTQQEDSAVYLCASSLGQYYEQYFGPGTRLTVT.

This sequence joins TRBV7-9 and TRBJ2-1; D might be TRBD2 (7 bases). CDR1 is SEHNR and CDR2 is FQNEAQ in the germline V gene (reference sequence). The V gene lost 1 base and the J gene lost 16 bases, with 11 bases spanning the gap. The length of the CDR3 is 11 residues. The CDR3 DNA follows: TGTGCCAGCAGCTTAGAGGGGGGGCAATTCTTC. Its translation is CASSLEGGQFF.

CDR3 protein: CASSLDDGAGYTF. The CDR3 DNA is TGCGCCAGCAGCTTGGATGATGGGGCAGGCTACACCTTC. J is TRBJ1-2 and V is TRBV5-1; the D gene is possibly TRBD1 (5 bases). CDR3 length equals 13 residues. CDR1 and CDR2 from the germline V gene are SGHRS and YFSETQ. V shed 0 bases and J shed 8 bases, with 11 bases lying between them.

This chain connects TRBV7-9 to TRBJ1-1; D is unresolved. The V gene lost 5 bases and the J gene lost 0 bases, with 13 bases spanning the gap. CDR3 length: 15 amino acids. Germline CDR1 reads SEHNR; CDR2 reads FQNEAQ (reference sequence). This chain's CDR3 is CASSPPHLLNTEAFF. CDR3 nucleotide sequence: TGTGCCAGCAGCCCCCCCCACCTCTTGAACACTGAAGCTTTCTTT. The complete variable domain, with remaining parts taken from reference TRBV7-9 and TRBJ1-1, reads DTGVSQNPRHKITKRGQNVTFRCDPISEHNRLYWYRQTLGQGPEFLTYFQNEAQLEKSRLLSDRFSAERPKGSFSTLEIQRTEQGDSAMYLCASSPPHLLNTEAFFGQGTRLTVV.

The rearrangement links TRBV12-3 or TRBV12-4 to TRBJ1-3; TRBD1 agrees at 7 bases. The V gene end was trimmed by 5 bases and the J gene end by 8 bases; junction bases not matched to a gene: 6. The CDR3 has 13 amino acids. CDR3 coding DNA: TGTGCCAGCAGTACGCGACAGGGAGACACCATATATTTT. Amino acid sequence: CASSTRQGDTIYF.

The rearrangement links TRBV9 to TRBJ2-7, with 9 bases aligning to TRBD1. The V gene end was trimmed by 0 bases and the J gene end by 4 bases; junction bases not matched to a gene: 5. CDR1 and CDR2 from the germline V gene are SGDLS and YYNGEE. The CDR3 totals 15 residues. The CDR3 bases are TGTGCCAGCAGCGTAGCTACGGGACAGGGATACGAGCAGTACTTC. It codes for CASSVATGQGYEQYF.

The CDR3 DNA sequence: TGTGCCAGTAGTATAAGTGGTCCAGGGGCGCAAACGGTGGGGAGCAATCAGCCCCAGCATTTT. Amino acids: CASSISGPGAQTVGSNQPQHF. The rearrangement links TRBV19 to TRBJ1-5; tentatively, D is TRBD1 (6 bases). The CDR3 spans 21 residues. V lost 2 bases, J lost 1 base, and 27 bases lay in between. Looked up from germline, CDR1 is LNHDA and CDR2 is SQIVND (reference sequence).

This chain uses TRBV5-4 with TRBJ1-1; D might be TRBD1 (5 bases). Trimming took off 4 bases at V and 0 bases at J, with 19 bases between the two ends. Germline CDR1 reads SGHNT; CDR2 reads YYREEE (reference sequence). This CDR3 has 17 residues. CDR3 sequence: CASSEPQGLGMNTEAFF. The CDR3 DNA reads TGTGCCAGCAGCGAACCCCAGGGACTAGGGATGAACACTGAAGCTTTCTTT. The full variable domain, its missing parts supplied by reference TRBV5-4 and TRBJ1-1, is ETGVTQSPTHLIKTRGQQVTLRCSSQSGHNTVSWYQQALGQGPQFIFQYYREEENGRGNFPPRFSGLQFPNYSSELNVNALELDDSALYLCASSEPQGLGMNTEAFFGQGTRLTVV.

The V and J genes are TRBV5-1 and TRBJ2-3, with TRBD2 matching over 7 bases. Trimming at V came to 3 bases and at J to 4 bases, leaving 11 bases not matched to a gene. The CDR3 is 16 amino acids. The germline V gene has CDR1 SGHRS and CDR2 YFSETQ. The CDR3 sequence is CASSWGGPTGADTQYF. The CDR3 region has the DNA TGCGCCAGCAGCTGGGGGGGACCGACGGGTGCAGATACGCAGTATTTT.

The V gene is TRBV2, the J gene TRBJ2-2; 11 bases are a match to TRBD2. Germline V gene lookup returns CDR1 SNHLY and CDR2 FYNNEI. The CDR3 consists of 15 residues. V shed 5 bases and J 6 bases; nucleotides not matched to a gene: 5. The CDR3 coding sequence is TGTGCCAGCAGTACTCTAGCGGGGGGCTCCGGGGAGCTGTTTTTT. Residues: CASSTLAGGSGELFF.

This clone was observed a single time. This chain connects TRBV7-2 to TRBJ1-2; D not certain. The V end lost 1 base, the J end lost 1 base, and 10 bases lay between the germline ends. The CDR3 is 15 residues long. The germline gives CDR1 SGHTA, CDR2 FQGNSA. CDR3 sequence (DNA): TGTGCCAGCAGCTTAGGGGCGGGGATTAACTATGGCTACACCTTC. Protein sequence: CASSLGAGINYGYTF. Combining the CDR3 with reference TRBV7-2 and TRBJ1-2 gives the whole variable domain GAGVSQSPSNKVTEKGKDVELRCDPISGHTALYWYRQSLGQGLEFLIYFQGNSAPDKSGLPSDRFSAERTGGSVSTLTIQRTQQEDSAVYLCASSLGAGINYGYTFGSGTRLTVV.

The chain couples TRBV11-2 to TRBJ2-7; 7 nucleotides line up with TRBD1. Germline V gene data show CDR1 as SGHAT and CDR2 as FQNNGV. The CDR3 is made up of 15 amino acids. The junction had 9 bases not matched to a gene; V was cut back by 5 bases and J by 2 bases. CDR3 amino acids: CASSVTRGSPYEQYF. CDR3 nucleotide sequence: TGTGCCAGCAGCGTAACCAGGGGGTCCCCCTACGAGCAGTACTTC.

J is TRBJ1-1 and V is TRBV6-5, with D possibly being TRBD1 (5 bases). Germline V lookup: CDR1 MNHEY, CDR2 SVGAGI. The ends were cut back, 8 bases at V and 3 bases at J, with 16 bases in the middle. This CDR3 contains 14 residues. In DNA, the CDR3 is TGTGCCAGCTGGGACTGGGGGGTGTACACTGAAGCTTTCTTT. Encoded protein: CASWDWGVYTEAFF.

V usage is TRBV28 and J usage is TRBJ2-1; TRBD1 aligns across 7 bases. V dropped 6 bases and J dropped 7; count of bases not matched to a gene: 6. Germline V lookup: CDR1 MDHEN, CDR2 SYDVKM. This CDR3 has 13 amino acids. The CDR3 loop reads CASRKQGLNEQFF. DNA for the CDR3: TGTGCCAGCAGGAAACAGGGGTTGAATGAGCAGTTCTTC.

The chain recombines TRBV5-6 with TRBJ2-6, with 8 bases lining up with TRBD1. CDR3 size: 15 residues. Losses at the gene ends were 8 bases for V and 0 bases for J; bases not matched to a gene: 4. Germline CDR1 and CDR2: SGHDT and YYEEEE. CDR3 DNA: TGTGCCAGTGGACAGGGCCTCTCTGGGGCCAACGTCCTGACTTTC. Translation gives CASGQGLSGANVLTF.

The genes are TRBV7-2 and TRBJ2-1, with a possible D match to TRBD2 (5 bases). The CDR3 runs 15 residues. The germline V gene has CDR1 SGHTA and CDR2 FQGNSA. V shed 0 bases and J shed 7 bases, with 13 bases lying between them. CDR3: CASSLAYPSINEQFF. As DNA, the CDR3 is TGTGCCAGCAGCTTAGCGTATCCTAGCATAAATGAGCAGTTCTTC.

The J gene is TRBJ1-4, the V gene TRBV19; TRBD1 is a possible D gene (6 bases). Trimming took 5 bases from V and 5 from J, leaving 12 bases between them. CDR3 length equals 14 residues. Germline assignment: CDR1 LNHDA and CDR2 SQIVND (reference sequence). CDR3: CASSVQGPNEKLFF. The CDR3 coding sequence is TGTGCCAGTAGTGTACAGGGACCCAATGAAAAACTGTTTTTT.

The chain couples TRBV5-4 to TRBJ1-5; tentatively, D is TRBD1 (5 bases). The V gene lost 4 bases and the J gene lost 4 bases, with 18 bases spanning the gap. The CDR3 is 16 residues long. Germline lookup yields CDR1 SGHNT and CDR2 YYREEE (reference sequence). This chain's CDR3 is CASSPWPGSGNQPQHF. The DNA for the CDR3 is TGTGCCAGCAGCCCCTGGCCAGGGAGTGGAAATCAGCCCCAGCATTTT.

The V call is TRBV7-9, the J call TRBJ1-2, with a possible D match to TRBD1 (5 bases). Trimming pared 2 bases from V and 1 base from J, leaving 11 bases between. The CDR3 runs 15 residues. CDR1 is SEHNR, CDR2 FQNEAQ, per germline (reference sequence). CDR3 in DNA: TGTGCCAGCAGCTTAACACAGGAGCTTAACTATGGCTACACCTTC. Residues: CASSLTQELNYGYTF. Drawing the rest from reference TRBV7-9 and TRBJ1-2, the complete variable domain is DTGVSQNPRHKITKRGQNVTFRCDPISEHNRLYWYRQTLGQGPEFLTYFQNEAQLEKSRLLSDRFSAERPKGSFSTLEIQRTEQGDSAMYLCASSLTQELNYGYTFGSGTRLTVV.

This rearrangement joins TRBV3-1 (or the pseudogene TRBV3-2) to TRBJ2-1; TRBD1 matches 9 bases. The CDR3 contains 16 residues. V lost 4 bases to trimming and J lost 10 bases; unmatched junction nucleotides: 14. The germline V gene has CDR1 LGHDT and CDR2 YNNKEL (reference sequence). The CDR3 is CASSLKKEGQGREQFF. The CDR3 DNA reads TGTGCCAGCAGCCTCAAAAAGGAGGGACAGGGTCGGGAGCAGTTCTTC.

V gene TRBV11-2 combines with J gene TRBJ2-7; tentative D call: TRBD1 (7 bases). V was pared by 8 bases and J by 2 bases, with 22 bases between. This CDR3 region has 16 residues. The germline CDR1 and CDR2 sequences are SGHAT and FQNNGV. The CDR3 region has the DNA TGTGCCAGCTTTCCAGGGGGGACAGACTTTGCCTACGAGCAGTACTTC. Its protein is CASFPGGTDFAYEQYF.